This T cell receptor (beta chain) was profiled in a study of blood T cell repertoires in COVID-19. Self-reported history from a screening survey and questionnaire set each donor's cohort. Recovery among Cohort 3 donors was established by two negative PCRs, clearance, or symptom resolution. CDR3 size: 17 residues. Trimming took 5 bases from V and 3 from J; bases not matched to a gene: 11. Looked up from germline, CDR1 is SGHTA and CDR2 is FQGNSA. Some clones are missing from TCRdb's copy, which holds only in-frame ones; the method was immunoSEQ multiplex PCR. This sample has a few hundred thousand clones, with around 82% found just once.

This TCR was sampled from a man in his forties or fifties who had recovered from COVID-19. V is TRBV7-2 and J is TRBJ2-3; 10 bases are shared with TRBD2. The sample comprised PBMCs or T cells enriched from blood (not recorded which). In DNA form, the CDR3 reads TGTGCCAGCAGCAGAACCGGGCAGCGGGGGGGGACAGATACGCAGTATTTT. This sequence encodes CASSRTGQRGGTDTQYF. Full variable domain (outside the CDR3, taken from reference TRBV7-2 and TRBJ2-3): GAGVSQSPSNKVTEKGKDVELRCDPISGHTALYWYRQSLGQGLEFLIYFQGNSAPDKSGLPSDRFSAERTGGSVSTLTIQRTQQEDSAVYLCASSRTGQRGGTDTQYFGPGTRLTVL.